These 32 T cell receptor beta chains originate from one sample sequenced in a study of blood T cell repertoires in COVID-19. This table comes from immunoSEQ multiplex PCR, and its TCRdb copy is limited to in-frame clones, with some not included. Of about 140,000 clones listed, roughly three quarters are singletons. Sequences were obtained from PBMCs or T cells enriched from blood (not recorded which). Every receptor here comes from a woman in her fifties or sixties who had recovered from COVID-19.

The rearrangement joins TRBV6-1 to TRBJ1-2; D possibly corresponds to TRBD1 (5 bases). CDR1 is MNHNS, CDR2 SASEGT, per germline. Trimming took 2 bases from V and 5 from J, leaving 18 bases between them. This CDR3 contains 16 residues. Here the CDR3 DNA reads TGTGCCAGCAGTGAAAAATCCCCTGGTGGGGCATATGGCTACACCTTC. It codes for CASSEKSPGGAYGYTF.

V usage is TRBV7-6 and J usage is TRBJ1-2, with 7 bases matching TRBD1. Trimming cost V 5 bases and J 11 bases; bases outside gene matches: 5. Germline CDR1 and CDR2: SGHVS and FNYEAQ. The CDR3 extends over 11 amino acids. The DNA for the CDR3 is TGTGCCAGCAGCGGCGACAGGGAATACACCTTC. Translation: CASSGDREYTF.

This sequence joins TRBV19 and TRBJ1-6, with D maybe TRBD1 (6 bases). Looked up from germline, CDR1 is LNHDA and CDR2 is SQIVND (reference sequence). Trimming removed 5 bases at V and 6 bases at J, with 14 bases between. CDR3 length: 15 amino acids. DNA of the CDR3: TGTGCCAGTAGTGCGGGCCGGGACACTAATTCACCCCTCCACTTT. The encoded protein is CASSAGRDTNSPLHF.

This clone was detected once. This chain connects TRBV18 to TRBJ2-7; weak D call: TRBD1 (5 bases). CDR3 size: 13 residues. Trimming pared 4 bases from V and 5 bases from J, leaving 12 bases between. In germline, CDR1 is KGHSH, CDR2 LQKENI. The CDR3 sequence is CASSLTAINEQYV. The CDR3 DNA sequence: TGTGCCAGCTCACTGACAGCTATTAACGAGCAGTACGTC.

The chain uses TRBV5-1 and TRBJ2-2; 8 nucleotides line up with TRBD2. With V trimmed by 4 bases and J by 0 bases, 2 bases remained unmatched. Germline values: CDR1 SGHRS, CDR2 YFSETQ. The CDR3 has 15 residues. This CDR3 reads CASSPGLANTGELFF. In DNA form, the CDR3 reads TGCGCCAGCAGCCCGGGACTAGCGAACACCGGGGAGCTGTTTTTT.

Here the CDR3 DNA reads TGTGCCAGCAGTTACTCGAACGGGGGGGCCTTAGATACGCAGTATTTT. Its protein product is CASSYSNGGALDTQYF. This chain joins TRBV6-2 or TRBV6-3 and TRBJ2-3; 8 nucleotides align to TRBD2. CDR1 is MNHEY and CDR2 is SVGEGT in the germline V gene. The V and J ends lost 0 bases and 5 bases, in that order; junction bases with no gene match: 7. The CDR3 has 16 amino acids.

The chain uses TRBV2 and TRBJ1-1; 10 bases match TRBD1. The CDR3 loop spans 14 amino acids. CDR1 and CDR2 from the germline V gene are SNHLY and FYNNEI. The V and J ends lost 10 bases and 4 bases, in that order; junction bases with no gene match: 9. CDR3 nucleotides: TGTGCCACAACCAGGGACAGGGGTGGCACTGAAGCTTTCTTT. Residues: CATTRDRGGTEAFF.

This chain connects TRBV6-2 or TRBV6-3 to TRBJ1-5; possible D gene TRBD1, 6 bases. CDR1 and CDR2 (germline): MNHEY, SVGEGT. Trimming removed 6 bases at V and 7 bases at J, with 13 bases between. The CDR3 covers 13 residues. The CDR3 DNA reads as TGTGCCAGCAGCCCACAGGGAGTGCAGCCCCAGCATTTT. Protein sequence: CASSPQGVQPQHF.

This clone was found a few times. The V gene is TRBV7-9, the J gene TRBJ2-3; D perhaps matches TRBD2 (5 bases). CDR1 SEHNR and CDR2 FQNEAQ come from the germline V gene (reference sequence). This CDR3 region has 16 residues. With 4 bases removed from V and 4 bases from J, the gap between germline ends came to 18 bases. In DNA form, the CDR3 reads TGTGCCAGCAGCTCCTACCCGGGATGGGAAGCAGATACGCAGTATTTT. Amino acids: CASSSYPGWEADTQYF.

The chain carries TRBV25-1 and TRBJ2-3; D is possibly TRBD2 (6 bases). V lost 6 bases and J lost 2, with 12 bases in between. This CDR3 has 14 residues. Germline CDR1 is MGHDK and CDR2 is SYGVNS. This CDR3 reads CASSVPGDTDTQYF. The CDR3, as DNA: TGTGCCAGCAGCGTGCCGGGGGACACAGATACGCAGTATTTT.

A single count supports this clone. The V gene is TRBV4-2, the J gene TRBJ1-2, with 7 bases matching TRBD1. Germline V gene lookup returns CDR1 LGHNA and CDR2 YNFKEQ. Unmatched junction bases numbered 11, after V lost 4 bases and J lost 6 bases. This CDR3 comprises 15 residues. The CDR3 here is CASSPTLVGGDGYTF. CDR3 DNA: TGTGCCAGCAGCCCAACCTTAGTAGGGGGCGATGGCTACACCTTC.

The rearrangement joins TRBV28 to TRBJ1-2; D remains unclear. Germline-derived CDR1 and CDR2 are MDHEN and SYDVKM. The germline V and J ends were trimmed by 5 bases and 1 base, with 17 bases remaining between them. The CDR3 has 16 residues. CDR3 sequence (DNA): TGTGCCAGCAGTACCGCCCCGGGTAGAGATAACTATGGCTACACCTTC. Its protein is CASSTAPGRDNYGYTF.

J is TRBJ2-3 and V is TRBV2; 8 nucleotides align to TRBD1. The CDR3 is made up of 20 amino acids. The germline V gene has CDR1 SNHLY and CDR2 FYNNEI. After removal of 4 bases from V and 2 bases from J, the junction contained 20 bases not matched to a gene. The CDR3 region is CASSVNSFNTGTGLTDTQYF. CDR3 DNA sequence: TGTGCCAGCAGTGTAAACTCCTTCAACACCGGGACAGGCCTCACAGATACGCAGTATTTT.

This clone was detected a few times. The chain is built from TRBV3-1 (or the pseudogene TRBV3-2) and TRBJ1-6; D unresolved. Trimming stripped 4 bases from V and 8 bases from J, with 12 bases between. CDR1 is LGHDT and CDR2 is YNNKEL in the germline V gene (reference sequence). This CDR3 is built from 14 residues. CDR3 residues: CASSPSVGDSPLHF. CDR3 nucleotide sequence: TGTGCCAGCAGCCCAAGTGTCGGAGATTCACCCCTCCACTTT.

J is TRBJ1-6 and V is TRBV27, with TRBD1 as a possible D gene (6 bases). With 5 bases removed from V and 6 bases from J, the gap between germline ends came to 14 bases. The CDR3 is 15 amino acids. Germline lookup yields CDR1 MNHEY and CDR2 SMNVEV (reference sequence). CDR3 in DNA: TGTGCCAGCAGTAAGATCCAGGGGCCTAATTCACCCCTCCACTTT. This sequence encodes CASSKIQGPNSPLHF.

Written as DNA, the CDR3 is TGTGCCAGCAGTTTTACCACTCCCTACGAGCAGTACTTC. As protein: CASSFTTPYEQYF. This chain connects TRBV27 to TRBJ2-7; no firm D call. With 3 bases removed from V and 2 bases from J, the gap between germline ends came to 8 bases. This CDR3 is 13 amino acids long. Germline V lookup: CDR1 MNHEY, CDR2 SMNVEV (reference sequence).

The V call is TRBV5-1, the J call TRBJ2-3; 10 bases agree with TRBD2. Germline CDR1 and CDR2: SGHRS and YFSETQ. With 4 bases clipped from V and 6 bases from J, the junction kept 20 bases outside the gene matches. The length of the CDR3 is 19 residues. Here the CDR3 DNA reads TGCGCCAGCAGCCCGGGGGGGCTAGCGGGGGCCCTCTCCGAGGATACGCAGTATTTT. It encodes CASSPGGLAGALSEDTQYF.

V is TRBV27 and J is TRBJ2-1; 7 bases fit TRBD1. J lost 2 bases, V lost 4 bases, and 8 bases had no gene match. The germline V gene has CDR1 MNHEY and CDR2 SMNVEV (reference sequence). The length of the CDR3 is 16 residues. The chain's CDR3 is CASSSSGTDTYNEQFF. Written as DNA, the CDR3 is TGTGCCAGCAGTTCCTCCGGGACAGATACCTACAATGAGCAGTTCTTC.

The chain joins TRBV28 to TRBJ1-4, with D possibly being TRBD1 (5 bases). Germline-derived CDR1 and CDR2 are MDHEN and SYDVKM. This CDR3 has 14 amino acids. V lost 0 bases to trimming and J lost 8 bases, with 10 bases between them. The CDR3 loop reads CASSLWSRGEKLFF. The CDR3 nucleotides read TGTGCCAGCAGTTTATGGAGCCGGGGGGAAAAACTGTTTTTT.

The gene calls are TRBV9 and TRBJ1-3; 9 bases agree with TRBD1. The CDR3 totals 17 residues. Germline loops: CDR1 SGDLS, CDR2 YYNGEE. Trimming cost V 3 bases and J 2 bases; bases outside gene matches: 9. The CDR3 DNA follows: TGTGCCAGCAGCGCCCTCACCGGGACAGGGCCTGGAAACACCATATATTTT. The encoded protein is CASSALTGTGPGNTIYF.

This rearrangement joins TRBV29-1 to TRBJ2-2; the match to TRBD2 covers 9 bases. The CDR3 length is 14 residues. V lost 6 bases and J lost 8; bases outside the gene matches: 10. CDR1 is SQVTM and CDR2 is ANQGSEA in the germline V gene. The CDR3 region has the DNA TGCAGCGTCGAGGGACTAGCTACGGGTGGGGAGCTGTTTTTT. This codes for CSVEGLATGGELFF.

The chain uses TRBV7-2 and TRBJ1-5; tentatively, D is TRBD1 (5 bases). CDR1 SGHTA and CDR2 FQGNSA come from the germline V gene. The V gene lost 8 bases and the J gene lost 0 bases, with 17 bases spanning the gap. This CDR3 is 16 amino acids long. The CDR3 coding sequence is TGTGCCAGCGGGTTGACAGCCGTGACTAGCAATCAGCCCCAGCATTTT. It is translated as CASGLTAVTSNQPQHF.

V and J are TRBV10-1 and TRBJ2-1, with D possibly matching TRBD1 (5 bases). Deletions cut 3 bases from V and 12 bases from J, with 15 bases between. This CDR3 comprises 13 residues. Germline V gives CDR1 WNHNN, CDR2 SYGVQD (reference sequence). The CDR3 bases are TGCGCCAGCAGTGATGAGGAACCGCAGGGGCAGTTCTTC. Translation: CASSDEEPQGQFF.

CDR3 amino acids: CASSVPGVATGELFF. The CDR3 DNA reads TGTGCCAGCAGCGTACCGGGGGTGGCCACCGGGGAGCTGTTTTTT. The V call is TRBV9, the J call TRBJ2-2; D might be TRBD2 (6 bases). Between the trimmed V and J ends, which lost 1 base and 4 bases, there was a span of 11 bases. CDR1 SGDLS and CDR2 YYNGEE come from the germline V gene. There are 15 residues in the CDR3.

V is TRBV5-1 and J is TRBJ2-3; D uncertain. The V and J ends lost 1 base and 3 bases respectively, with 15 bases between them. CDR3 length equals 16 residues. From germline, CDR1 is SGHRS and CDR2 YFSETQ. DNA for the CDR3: TGCGCCAGCAGCTTGAATATTTACAGCACTACAGATACGCAGTATTTT. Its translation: CASSLNIYSTTDTQYF.

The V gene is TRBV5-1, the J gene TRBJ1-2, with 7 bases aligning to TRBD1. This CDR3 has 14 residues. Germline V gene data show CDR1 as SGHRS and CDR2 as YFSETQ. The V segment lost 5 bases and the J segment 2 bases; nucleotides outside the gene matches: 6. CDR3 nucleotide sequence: TGCGCCAGCAGGACACAGGGGTCCAACTATGGCTACACCTTC. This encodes CASRTQGSNYGYTF.

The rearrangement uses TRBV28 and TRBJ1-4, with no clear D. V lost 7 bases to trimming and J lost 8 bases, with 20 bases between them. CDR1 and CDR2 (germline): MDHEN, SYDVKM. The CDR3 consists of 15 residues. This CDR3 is CASTLRRPGVEKLFF. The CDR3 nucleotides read TGTGCCAGCACCCTTAGAAGGCCGGGAGTGGAAAAACTGTTTTTT.

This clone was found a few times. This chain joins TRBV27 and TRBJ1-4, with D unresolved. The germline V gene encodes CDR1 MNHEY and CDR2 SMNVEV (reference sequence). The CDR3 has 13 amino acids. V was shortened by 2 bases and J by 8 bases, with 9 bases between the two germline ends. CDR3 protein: CASSLRRVEKLFF. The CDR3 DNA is TGTGCCAGCAGTTTAAGGAGAGTCGAAAAACTGTTTTTT. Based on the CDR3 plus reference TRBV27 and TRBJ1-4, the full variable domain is EAQVTQNPRYLITVTGKKLTVTCSQNMNHEYMSWYRQDPGLGLRQIYYSMNVEVTDKGDVPEGYKVSRKEKRNFPLILESPSPNQTSLYFCASSLRRVEKLFFGSGTQLSVL.

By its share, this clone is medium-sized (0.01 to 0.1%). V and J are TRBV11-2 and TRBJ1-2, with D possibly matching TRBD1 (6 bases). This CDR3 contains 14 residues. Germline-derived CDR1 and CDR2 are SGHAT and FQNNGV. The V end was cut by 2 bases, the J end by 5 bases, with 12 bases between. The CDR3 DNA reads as TGTGCCAGCAGCTTACGGACAGACCATTATGGCTACACCTTC. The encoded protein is CASSLRTDHYGYTF.

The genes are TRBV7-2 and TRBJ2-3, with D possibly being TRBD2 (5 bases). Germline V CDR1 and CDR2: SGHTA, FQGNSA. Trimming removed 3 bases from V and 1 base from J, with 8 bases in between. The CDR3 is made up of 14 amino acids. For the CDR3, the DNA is TGTGCCAGCAGCTTGGCGGGTGGCACAGATACGCAGTATTTT. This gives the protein CASSLAGGTDTQYF.

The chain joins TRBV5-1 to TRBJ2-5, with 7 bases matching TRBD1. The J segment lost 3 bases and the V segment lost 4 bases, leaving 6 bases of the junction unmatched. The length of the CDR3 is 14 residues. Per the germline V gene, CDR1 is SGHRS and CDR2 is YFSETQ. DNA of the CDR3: TGCGCCAGCAGCCCCGGGACAGCTGAAGAGACCCAGTACTTC. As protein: CASSPGTAEETQYF.

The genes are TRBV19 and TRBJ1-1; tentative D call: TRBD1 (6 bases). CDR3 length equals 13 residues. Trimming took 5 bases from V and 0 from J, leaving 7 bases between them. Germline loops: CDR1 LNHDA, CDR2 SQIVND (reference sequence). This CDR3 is CASSDRMNTEAFF. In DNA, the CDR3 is TGTGCCAGTAGTGACAGGATGAACACTGAAGCTTTCTTT.